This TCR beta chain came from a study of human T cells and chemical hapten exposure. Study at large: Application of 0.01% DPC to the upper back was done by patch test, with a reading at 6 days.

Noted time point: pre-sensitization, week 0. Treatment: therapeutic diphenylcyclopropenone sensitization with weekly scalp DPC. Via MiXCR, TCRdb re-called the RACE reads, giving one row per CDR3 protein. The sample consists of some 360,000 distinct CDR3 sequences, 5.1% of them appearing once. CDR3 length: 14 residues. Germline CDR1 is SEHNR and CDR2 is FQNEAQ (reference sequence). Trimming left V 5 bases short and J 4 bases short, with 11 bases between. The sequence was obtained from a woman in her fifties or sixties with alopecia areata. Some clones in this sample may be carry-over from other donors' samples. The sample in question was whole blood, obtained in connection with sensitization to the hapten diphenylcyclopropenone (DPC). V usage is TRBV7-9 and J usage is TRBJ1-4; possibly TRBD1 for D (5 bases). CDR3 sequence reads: CASSERGDNEKLFF. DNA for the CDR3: TGTGCCAGCAGCGAGAGGGGCGATAATGAAAAACTGTTTTTT. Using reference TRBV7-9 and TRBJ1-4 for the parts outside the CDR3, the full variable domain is DTGVSQNPRHKITKRGQNVTFRCDPISEHNRLYWYRQTLGQGPEFLTYFQNEAQLEKSRLLSDRFSAERPKGSFSTLEIQRTEQGDSAMYLCASSERGDNEKLFFGSGTQLSVL.